This record covers a single TCR beta chain. Since the CDR3 does not end with the conserved phenylalanine or tryptophan, this likely comes from a read error. No DNA is shown, since the ends of the CDR3 on it are uncertain; the CDR3 is the one TCRdb lists. This sample stems from a study of tumor-infiltrating lymphocytes in oesophageal squamous cell carcinoma. The CDR3 adds up to 17 amino acids, both ends counted. The germline V gene has CDR1 SGHAT and CDR2 FQNNGV. MiXCR, run by TCRdb on the PCR reads, gives a single entry per CDR3 protein. The table includes under 20,000 distinct CDR3 sequences, 40% to 55% detected once.

The sequenced sample consisted of normal esophageal tissue next to the tumor. The chain couples TRBV11-2 to TRBJ2-1; TRBD1, the D gene given by the table, was not confirmed from the DNA. This TCR derives from a female donor with esophageal squamous cell carcinoma. The CDR3 region is CASRQTGVRSWGYTFGS.